This passage covers 26 T cell receptor beta chains from one sample sequenced in a study of memory CD4+ T cells and cytomegalovirus serostatus. Libraries were prepared by immunoSEQ multiplex PCR; TCRdb keeps only in-frame clonotypes and omits some of them. In the table there are 58,000 or so clones, about three quarters of which are singletons. Single viable CD3+CD4+CD8-CD45RO+ cells were sorted as the memory CD4+ T cells. Sequenced sample: memory CD4+ T cells from blood. These receptors came from an adult in good health and CMV-seropositive.

This clone has a single count. The chain has TRBV19 and TRBJ1-1; D call uncertain. This CDR3 is 14 amino acids long. Trimming left V 3 bases short and J 6 bases short, with 14 bases between. Germline V gene data show CDR1 as LNHDA and CDR2 as SQIVND (reference sequence). The CDR3 DNA reads as TGTGCCAGTAGTATCTTGCCCCCTAGCCCTGAAGCTTTCTTT. Translation gives CASSILPPSPEAFF.

This chain joins TRBV7-9 and TRBJ2-5; the match to TRBD2 covers 8 bases. This CDR3 has 15 amino acids. V trimming: 7 bases; J trimming: 5 bases; junction bases outside the gene matches: 12. Germline CDR1 SEHNR, CDR2 FQNEAQ (reference sequence). CDR3 coding DNA: TGTGCCAGCACCTTCACTAGCGGCTTAGCGGAGACCCAGTACTTC. Translation gives CASTFTSGLAETQYF. Supplemented by reference TRBV7-9 and TRBJ2-5, the full variable domain reads DTGVSQNPRHKITKRGQNVTFRCDPISEHNRLYWYRQTLGQGPEFLTYFQNEAQLEKSRLLSDRFSAERPKGSFSTLEIQRTEQGDSAMYLCASTFTSGLAETQYFGPGTRLLVL.

In DNA, the CDR3 is TGTGCCAGTAGGGGTAAAGCGCACGCGGGTGATGAGCAGTTCTTC. Its protein product is CASRGKAHAGDEQFF. The chain couples TRBV19 to TRBJ2-1; tentatively, D is TRBD2 (5 bases). V lost 6 bases and J 8 bases, leaving 20 bases between the germline ends. The germline V gene encodes CDR1 LNHDA and CDR2 SQIVND (reference sequence). This CDR3 contains 15 residues.

The V and J genes are TRBV2 and TRBJ2-5, with TRBD2 matching over 7 bases. Germline CDR1 reads SNHLY; CDR2 reads FYNNEI. CDR3 length equals 15 residues. V was pared by 3 bases and J by 5 bases, with 9 bases of the junction left unmatched. CDR3 coding DNA: TGTGCCAGCAGTGAGGGGAGACTAGCTATGGAGACCCAGTACTTC. Translation: CASSEGRLAMETQYF.

The V and J genes are TRBV4-1 and TRBJ2-5; TRBD2 matches 8 bases. Trimming cost V 4 bases and J 2 bases; bases outside gene matches: 9. This CDR3 is built from 16 residues. The V gene's germline CDR1 is MGHRA and CDR2 YSYEKL. For the CDR3, the DNA is TGCGCCAGCAGCCTCTACGGACTAGCACAGCAAGAGACCCAGTACTTC. This translates into CASSLYGLAQQETQYF.

The chain recombines TRBV6-5 with TRBJ2-1; D remains ambiguous. The germline CDR1 and CDR2 sequences are MNHEY and SVGAGI. Trimming took 5 bases from V and 13 from J, leaving 15 bases between them. The CDR3 has 12 amino acids. The CDR3 bases are TGTGCCAGCAGTCCTCAACTCGGATACCAGTTCTTC. Its protein product is CASSPQLGYQFF.

The CDR3 is CASSIRDLQNEQFF. CDR3 nucleotides: TGTGCCAGTAGTATAAGGGACCTCCAAAATGAGCAGTTCTTC. The chain uses TRBV19 and TRBJ2-1; D may match TRBD1 or TRBD2 (5 bases each). The V and J ends lost 2 bases and 7 bases respectively, with 12 bases between them. The CDR3 has 14 residues. Per germline, CDR1 LNHDA and CDR2 SQIVND (reference sequence).

V and J are TRBV25-1 and TRBJ2-1; TRBD2 matches 9 bases. CDR3 length: 18 amino acids. V shed 4 bases and J 10 bases; nucleotides not matched to a gene: 20. Germline V lookup: CDR1 MGHDK, CDR2 SYGVNS. CDR3 bases: TGTGCCAGCAGTGCCCCACCGGGGGCGGGGGGGCGCCCGGGGGAGCAGTTCTTC. Its protein is CASSAPPGAGGRPGEQFF.

The genes are TRBV7-7 and TRBJ2-2; TRBD2 agrees at 7 bases. V shed 11 bases, J shed 6 bases, and the junction held 6 bases outside the gene matches. This CDR3 is built from 12 residues. Germline V CDR1 and CDR2: SSHAT, FNYEAQ (reference sequence). The CDR3 loop reads CAAGERAGELFF. CDR3 in DNA: TGTGCCGCGGGAGAACGGGCCGGGGAGCTGTTTTTT.

The J gene is TRBJ2-7, the V gene TRBV6-1; D uncertain. CDR3 length: 10 amino acids. The V gene lost 5 bases and the J gene lost 7 bases, with 6 bases spanning the gap. The germline V gene encodes CDR1 MNHNS and CDR2 SASEGT. The CDR3 region is CASSFLEQYF. The CDR3, as DNA: TGTGCCAGCAGTTTTCTTGAGCAGTACTTC.

This clone was counted only a few times. This chain joins TRBV2 and TRBJ2-6; D is unclear. Germline V gives CDR1 SNHLY, CDR2 FYNNEI. Trimming removed 5 bases from V and 1 base from J, with 12 bases in between. The CDR3 is made up of 16 amino acids. This CDR3 is CASSQEGLSGANVLTF. The CDR3 DNA follows: TGTGCCAGCAGTCAGGAAGGGTTGTCTGGGGCCAACGTCCTGACTTTC.

This clone was seen just once. The chain joins TRBV5-6 to TRBJ2-7; TRBD1 might be the D (5 bases). The CDR3 length is 13 residues. Trimming shortened V by 3 bases and J by 4 bases, and 11 bases separated the two germline ends. From germline, CDR1 is SGHDT and CDR2 YYEEEE. The CDR3 region has the DNA TGTGCCAGCAGCTCCAGGGTTCGGTACGAGCAGTACTTC. Its protein product is CASSSRVRYEQYF.

The CDR3 sequence: CASSLYSQETQYF. Written as DNA, the CDR3 is TGTGCCAGCAGCTTATACTCGCAAGAGACCCAGTACTTC. J is TRBJ2-5 and V is TRBV7-7; D not certain. Looked up from germline, CDR1 is SSHAT and CDR2 is FNYEAQ (reference sequence). The CDR3 contains 13 residues. The V end lost 2 bases, the J end lost 2 bases, and 6 bases lay between the germline ends. Full variable domain (outside the CDR3, taken from reference TRBV7-7 and TRBJ2-5): GAGVSQSPRYKVTKRGQDVTLRCDPISSHATLYWYQQALGQGPEFLTYFNYEAQPDKSGLPSDRFSAERPEGSISTLTIQRTEQRDSAMYRCASSLYSQETQYFGPGTRLLVL.

The rearrangement links TRBV6-1 to TRBJ2-3, with 10 bases that match TRBD2. This CDR3 spans 14 amino acids. V shed 0 bases and J 7 bases; nucleotides not matched to a gene: 1. Germline V CDR1 and CDR2: MNHNS, SASEGT. The CDR3 region is CASSEASGRNTQYF. CDR3 sequence (DNA): TGTGCCAGCAGTGAAGCTAGCGGGAGGAATACGCAGTATTTT.

V and J are TRBV27 and TRBJ1-1, with unresolved D. The CDR3 is 14 amino acids. Germline-derived CDR1 and CDR2 are MNHEY and SMNVEV (reference sequence). V lost 0 bases and J lost 0, with 5 bases in between. CDR3 nucleotide sequence: TGTGCCAGCAGTTTATCCCCTCTGAACACTGAAGCTTTCTTT. It encodes CASSLSPLNTEAFF.

This clone turned up a few times. The gene calls are TRBV7-2 and TRBJ1-1; 8 bases fit TRBD1. With 4 bases clipped from V and 7 bases from J, the junction kept 5 bases outside the gene matches. The CDR3 covers 13 residues. In germline, CDR1 is SGHTA, CDR2 FQGNSA. CDR3 amino acids: CASSSRTGHEAFF. The DNA of the CDR3 is TGTGCCAGCAGCTCCCGGACAGGGCATGAAGCTTTCTTT.

This clone has more than one count but fewer than ten. The chain employs TRBV7-2 and TRBJ1-1; D perhaps matches TRBD1 (6 bases). The CDR3 totals 11 residues. V lost 8 bases, J lost 12 bases, and 16 bases lay in between. Germline V gene sequence: CDR1 SGHTA, CDR2 FQGNSA. The CDR3 nucleotides read TGTGCCAGCGCGTCCAGGGGCGGGACTTTCTTT. It encodes CASASRGGTFF.

The chain has TRBV7-2 and TRBJ1-1; 8 positions agree with TRBD1. CDR1 and CDR2 (germline): SGHTA, FQGNSA. The CDR3 sequence is 15 residues long. V trimming: 5 bases; J trimming: 1 base; junction bases outside the gene matches: 6. The CDR3 reads CASSTQTGENTEAFF. CDR3 nucleotides: TGTGCCAGCAGCACCCAGACAGGGGAGAACACTGAAGCTTTCTTT.

The chain uses TRBV2 and TRBJ1-1, with D unclear. Germline assignment: CDR1 SNHLY and CDR2 FYNNEI. V lost 6 bases to trimming and J lost 1 base, with 12 bases between them. This CDR3 has 14 amino acids. The CDR3 nucleotides read TGTGCCAGCAGGCCAAGCGAATCGAACACTGAAGCTTTCTTT. The encoded protein is CASRPSESNTEAFF.

The V and J genes are TRBV18 and TRBJ1-5; D unresolved. This CDR3 contains 14 residues. Germline CDR1 reads KGHSH; CDR2 reads LQKENI. V was trimmed by 2 bases and J by 3 bases, leaving 8 bases between them. The CDR3 DNA sequence: TGTGCCAGCTCACCAGGGAGGAACAATCAGCCCCAGCATTTT. Encoded protein: CASSPGRNNQPQHF. The entire variable domain, with the rest obtained from reference TRBV18 and TRBJ1-5, is as follows: NAGVMQNPRHLVRRRGQEARLRCSPMKGHSHVYWYRQLPEEGLKFMVYLQKENIIDESGMPKERFSAEFPKEGPSILRIQQVVRGDSAAYFCASSPGRNNQPQHFGDGTRLSIL.

This clone was recorded once. The chain carries TRBV5-6 and TRBJ2-5, with 7 nucleotides matching TRBD2. V lost 0 bases to trimming and J lost 4 bases; unmatched junction nucleotides: 3. Germline V gene sequence: CDR1 SGHDT, CDR2 YYEEEE. The CDR3 is 14 amino acids. Here the CDR3 DNA reads TGTGCCAGCAGCTTGGCGGGAGGACGAGAGACCCAGTACTTC. It translates to CASSLAGGRETQYF.

This clone was recorded a few times. The V call is TRBV28, the J call TRBJ2-1; 9 bases line up with TRBD2. CDR1 MDHEN and CDR2 SYDVKM come from the germline V gene. This CDR3 is 16 amino acids long. The J segment lost 3 bases and the V segment lost 5 bases, leaving 8 bases of the junction unmatched. In DNA, the CDR3 is TGTGCCAGCAGTCATACTATGACTAGCGGCTACAATGAGCAGTTCTTC. Translated: CASSHTMTSGYNEQFF.

The CDR3 bases are TGTGCCAGCAGCCTGTTCACCGGGGAGCTGTTTTTT. Its translation: CASSLFTGELFF. This chain links TRBV5-4 with TRBJ2-2; D is unresolved. The CDR3 runs to 12 residues. Germline V gene data show CDR1 as SGHNT and CDR2 as YYREEE (reference sequence). V was trimmed by 4 bases and J by 4 bases, leaving 5 bases between them.

Only one count was recorded for this clone. The chain employs TRBV28 and TRBJ2-2; 8 nucleotides agree with TRBD1. Germline V gene lookup returns CDR1 MDHEN and CDR2 SYDVKM. V gave up 3 bases and J gave up 2 bases; unmatched junction bases: 8. The CDR3 is 17 residues long. For the CDR3, the DNA is TGTGCCAGCAGTTTTCTCGGGACAGGAGAAAACACCGGGGAGCTGTTTTTT. Amino acid sequence: CASSFLGTGENTGELFF.

This clone was recorded a few times. The chain recombines TRBV4-1 with TRBJ2-3; perhaps TRBD2 as D (7 bases). V dropped 6 bases and J dropped 4 bases, with 14 bases sitting between them. CDR1 is MGHRA and CDR2 is YSYEKL in the germline V gene. This CDR3 is built from 14 residues. The CDR3, as DNA: TGCGCCAGCAGAGGACCGGGGGGCGCAGATACGCAGTATTTT. As protein: CASRGPGGADTQYF.

The rearrangement joins TRBV20-1 to TRBJ2-1, with D hard to call. Per the germline V gene, CDR1 is DFQATT and CDR2 is SNEGSKA (reference sequence). The germline V and J ends were trimmed by 6 bases and 7 bases, with 10 bases remaining between them. The CDR3 has 11 amino acids. The CDR3 DNA reads TGCAGTGCGAAGGCTAAAAATGAGCAGTTCTTC. Its protein is CSAKAKNEQFF.